Sequencing of this T cell receptor beta chain was carried out in a study of blood T cell repertoires in COVID-19. Study at large: Collection of acute and convalescent COVID-19 samples took place in the United States, Italy and Spain. PBMCs, B-cell-depleted T cells, or T cells provided the cDNA or gDNA that made up the material.

In this sample, this clone turned up once. Assay: immunoSEQ multiplex PCR; the TCRdb copy retains only in-frame clones and omits some. The profile covers fewer than 450,000 clones, with more than 70% appearing a single time and approximately 7.4% taken by the ten largest. The germline gives CDR1 SQVTM, CDR2 ANQGSEA. Trimming cost V 3 bases and J 6 bases, with 9 bases left between them. The CDR3 extends over 11 amino acids. The receptor was derived from a woman in her 70s with COVID-19, enrolled during active disease. What was sequenced was peripheral blood. The V call is TRBV29-1, the J call TRBJ2-7, with a tentative D call TRBD1 (7 bases). The CDR3 DNA reads TGCAGCGTTGACAGGGGGGCCGAGCAGTACTTC. This codes for CSVDRGAEQYF.